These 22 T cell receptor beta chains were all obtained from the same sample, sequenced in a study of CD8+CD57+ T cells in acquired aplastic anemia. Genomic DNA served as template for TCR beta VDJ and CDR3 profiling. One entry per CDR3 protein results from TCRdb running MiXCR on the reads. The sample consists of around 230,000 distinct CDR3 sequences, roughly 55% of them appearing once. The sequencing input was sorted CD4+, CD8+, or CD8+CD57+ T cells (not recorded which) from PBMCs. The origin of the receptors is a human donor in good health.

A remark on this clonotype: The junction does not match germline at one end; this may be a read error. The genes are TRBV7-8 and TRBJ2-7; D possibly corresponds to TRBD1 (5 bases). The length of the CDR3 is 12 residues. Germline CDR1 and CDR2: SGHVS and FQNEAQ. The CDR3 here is CASSQTGSEQYF. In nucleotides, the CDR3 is TGCGCCAGCAGCCAAACAGGATCCGAGCAGTACTTC.

This CDR3 reads CSARITRDRVDTQYF. The CDR3 DNA follows: TGCAGTGCAAGGATAACCCGGGACAGGGTCGATACGCAGTATTTT. V and J are TRBV20-1 and TRBJ2-3; TRBD1 agrees at 9 bases. The CDR3 contains 15 residues. The germline gives CDR1 DFQATT, CDR2 SNEGSKA (reference sequence). V lost 6 bases and J lost 6; bases outside the gene matches: 13.

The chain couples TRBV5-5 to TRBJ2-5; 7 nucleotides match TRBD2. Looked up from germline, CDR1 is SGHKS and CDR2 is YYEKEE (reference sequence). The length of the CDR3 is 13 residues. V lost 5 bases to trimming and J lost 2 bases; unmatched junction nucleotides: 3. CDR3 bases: TGTGCCAGCAGAGCGGGGTTTCAAGAGACCCAGTACTTC. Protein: CASRAGFQETQYF.

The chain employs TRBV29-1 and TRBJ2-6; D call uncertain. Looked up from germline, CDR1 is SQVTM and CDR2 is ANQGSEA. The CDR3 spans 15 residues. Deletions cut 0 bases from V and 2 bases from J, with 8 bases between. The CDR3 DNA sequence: TGCAGCGTTGAAGATAGAGGTCCTGGGGCCAACGTCCTGACTTTC. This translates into CSVEDRGPGANVLTF.

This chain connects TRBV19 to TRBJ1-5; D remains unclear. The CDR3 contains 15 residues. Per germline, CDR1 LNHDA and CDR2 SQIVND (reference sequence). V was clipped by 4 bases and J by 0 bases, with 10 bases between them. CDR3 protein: CASSRRTDSNQPQHF. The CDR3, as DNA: TGTGCCAGTAGTAGGAGAACTGATAGCAATCAGCCCCAGCATTTT.

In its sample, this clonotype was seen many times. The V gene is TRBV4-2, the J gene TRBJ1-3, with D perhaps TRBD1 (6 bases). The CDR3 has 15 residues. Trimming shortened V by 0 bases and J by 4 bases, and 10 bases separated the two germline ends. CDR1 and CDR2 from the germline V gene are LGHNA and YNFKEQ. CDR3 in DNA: TGTGCCAGCAGCCAAGATAACGGGGGCGGAAACACCATATATTTT. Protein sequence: CASSQDNGGGNTIYF.

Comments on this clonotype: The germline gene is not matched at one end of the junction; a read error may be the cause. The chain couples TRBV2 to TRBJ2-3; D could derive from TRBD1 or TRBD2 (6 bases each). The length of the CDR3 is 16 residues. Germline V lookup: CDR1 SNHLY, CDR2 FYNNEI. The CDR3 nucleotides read TGTGCCAGCGAGGGTGGGGGGCCAAGCATCACAGATCCGCAGTATTTT. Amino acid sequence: CASEGGGPSITDPQYF.

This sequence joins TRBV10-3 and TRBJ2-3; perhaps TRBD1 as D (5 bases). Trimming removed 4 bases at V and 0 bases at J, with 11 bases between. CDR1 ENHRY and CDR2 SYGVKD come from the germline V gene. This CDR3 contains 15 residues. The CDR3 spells CAISASTASTDTQYF. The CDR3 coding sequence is TGTGCCATCAGTGCGTCGACAGCTAGCACAGATACGCAGTATTTT.

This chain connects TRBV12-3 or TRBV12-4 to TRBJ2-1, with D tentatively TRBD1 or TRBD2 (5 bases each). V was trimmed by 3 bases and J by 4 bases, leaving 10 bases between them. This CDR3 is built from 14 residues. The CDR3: CASSLPGPYNEQFF. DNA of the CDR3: TGTGCCAGCAGTTTGCCGGGGCCGTACAATGAGCAGTTCTTC.

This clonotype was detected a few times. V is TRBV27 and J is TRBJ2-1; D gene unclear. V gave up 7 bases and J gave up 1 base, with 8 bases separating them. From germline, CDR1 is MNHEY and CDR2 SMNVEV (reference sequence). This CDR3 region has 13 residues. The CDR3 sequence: CASNGQSYNEQFF. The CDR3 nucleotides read TGTGCCAGCAACGGGCAGTCCTACAATGAGCAGTTCTTC.

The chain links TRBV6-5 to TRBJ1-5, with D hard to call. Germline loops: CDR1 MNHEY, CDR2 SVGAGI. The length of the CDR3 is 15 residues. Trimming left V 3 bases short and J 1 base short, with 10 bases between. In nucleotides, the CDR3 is TGTGCCAGCAGTTATACGTCAGCAAGCAATCAGCCCCAGCATTTT. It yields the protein CASSYTSASNQPQHF.

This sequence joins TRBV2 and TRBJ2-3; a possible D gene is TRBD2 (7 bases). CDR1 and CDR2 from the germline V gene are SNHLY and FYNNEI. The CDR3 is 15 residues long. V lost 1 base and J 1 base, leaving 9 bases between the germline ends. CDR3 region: CASSEGGGGTDTQYF. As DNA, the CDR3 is TGTGCCAGCAGTGAAGGGGGGGGCGGCACAGATACGCAGTATTTT.

CDR3 in amino acids: CASSSINWAEEQFF. CDR3 DNA: TGTGCCAGCAGCTCCATCAACTGGGCCGAGGAGCAGTTCTTC. The V and J genes are TRBV12-3 or TRBV12-4 and TRBJ2-1; D gene ambiguous. The length of the CDR3 is 14 residues. V lost 6 bases, J lost 10 bases, and 19 bases lay in between.

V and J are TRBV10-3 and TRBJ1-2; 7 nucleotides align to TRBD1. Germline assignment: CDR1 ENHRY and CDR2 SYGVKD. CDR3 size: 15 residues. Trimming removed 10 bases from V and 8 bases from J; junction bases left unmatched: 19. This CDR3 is CATYQWEDRTRGYTF. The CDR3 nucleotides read TGTGCCACCTATCAATGGGAGGACAGGACCAGGGGCTACACCTTC.

The CDR3 DNA reads as TGTGCCAGTAGTATAGTGTGGGCAGATACGCAGTATTTT. Its translation is CASSIVWADTQYF. The rearrangement joins TRBV19 to TRBJ2-3; unclear D gene. Germline loops: CDR1 LNHDA, CDR2 SQIVND (reference sequence). The CDR3 has 13 residues. V lost 1 base and J lost 4, with 6 bases in between. Full variable domain (remainder filled in from reference TRBV19 and TRBJ2-3): DGGITQSPKYLFRKEGQNVTLSCEQNLNHDAMYWYRQDPGQGLRLIYYSQIVNDFQKGDIAEGYSVSREKKESFPLTVTSAQKNPTAFYLCASSIVWADTQYFGPGTRLTVL.

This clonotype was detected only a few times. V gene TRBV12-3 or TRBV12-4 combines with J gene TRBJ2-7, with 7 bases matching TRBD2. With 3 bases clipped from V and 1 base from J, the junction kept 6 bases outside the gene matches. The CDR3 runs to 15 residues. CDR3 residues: CASSFSMGGSYEQYF. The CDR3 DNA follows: TGTGCCAGCAGTTTTTCGATGGGAGGGTCCTACGAGCAGTACTTC.

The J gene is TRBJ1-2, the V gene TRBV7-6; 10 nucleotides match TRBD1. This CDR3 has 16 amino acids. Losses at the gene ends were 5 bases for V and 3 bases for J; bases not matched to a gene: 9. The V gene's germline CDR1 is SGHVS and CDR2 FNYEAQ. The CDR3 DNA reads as TGTGCCAGCAGCCCGGCCGGGACAGGGGACTACTATGGCTACACCTTC. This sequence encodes CASSPAGTGDYYGYTF.

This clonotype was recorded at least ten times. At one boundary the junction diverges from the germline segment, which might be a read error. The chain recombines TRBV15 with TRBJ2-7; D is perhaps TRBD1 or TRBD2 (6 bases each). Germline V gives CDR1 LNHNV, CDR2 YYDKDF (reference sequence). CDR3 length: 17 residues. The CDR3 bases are TGTGCCGCCAGCCCTTGGTCAGGGGACTTAAGCTCCTACGAGCAGTACTTC. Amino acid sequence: CAASPWSGDLSSYEQYF.

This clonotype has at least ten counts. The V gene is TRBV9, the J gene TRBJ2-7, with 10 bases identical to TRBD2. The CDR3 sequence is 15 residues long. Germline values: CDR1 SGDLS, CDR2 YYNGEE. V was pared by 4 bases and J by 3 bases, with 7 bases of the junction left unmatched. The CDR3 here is CASSTSGTSDYEQYF. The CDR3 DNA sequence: TGTGCCAGCAGCACTTCCGGGACTAGCGACTACGAGCAGTACTTC.

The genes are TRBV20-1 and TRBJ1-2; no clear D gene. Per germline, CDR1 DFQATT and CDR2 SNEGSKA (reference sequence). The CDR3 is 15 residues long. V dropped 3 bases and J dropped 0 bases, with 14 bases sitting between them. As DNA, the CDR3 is TGCAGTGCTAGTGATCCACACCAGGCTAACTATGGCTACACCTTC. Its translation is CSASDPHQANYGYTF.

In DNA, the CDR3 is TGTGCCAGTAGAGAGTCAGCGGGGGTGAGTACCCCCTACGAGCAGTACTTC. Translation: CASRESAGVSTPYEQYF. The chain carries TRBV19 and TRBJ2-7; TRBD2 agrees at 8 bases. The CDR3 length is 17 residues. Per germline, CDR1 LNHDA and CDR2 SQIVND (reference sequence). V gave up 6 bases and J gave up 2 bases; unmatched junction bases: 15.

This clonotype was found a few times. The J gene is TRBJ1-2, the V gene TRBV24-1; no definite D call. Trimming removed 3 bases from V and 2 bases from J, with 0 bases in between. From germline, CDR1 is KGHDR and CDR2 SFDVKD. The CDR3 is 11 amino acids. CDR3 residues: CATSDNYGYTF. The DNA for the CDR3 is TGTGCCACCAGTGATAACTATGGCTACACCTTC.